This TCR beta chain came from a study of preoperative IRX-2 immunotherapy in early breast cancer. The assay was immunoSEQ multiplex PCR, and TCRdb's table has in-frame clones only and misses some. In the table there are 35,000 to 50,000 clones, approximately 95% of which are singletons. Noted treatment: preoperative locoregional IRX-2 cytokine immunotherapy. The V and J ends lost 0 bases and 3 bases respectively, with 9 bases between them. Per the germline V gene, CDR1 is GTSNPN and CDR2 is SVGIG (reference sequence). This CDR3 is built from 13 residues. This sample comprised tumor tissue, obtained after IRX-2 immunotherapy. The rearrangement uses TRBV30 and TRBJ2-7, with D perhaps given as TRBD1 or TRBD2 (6 bases each). The clonotype was recovered from a human donor with breast cancer. The CDR3 spells CAWSVGGYYEQYF. DNA for the CDR3: TGTGCCTGGAGTGTAGGGGGGTACTACGAGCAGTACTTC. Complete variable domain (other parts from reference TRBV30 and TRBJ2-7): SQTIHQWPATLVQPVGSPLSLECTVEGTSNPNLYWYRQAAGRGLQLLFYSVGIGQISSEVPQNLSASRPQDRQFILSSKKLLLSDSGFYLCAWSVGGYYEQYFGPGTRLTVT.